These 8 T cell receptor beta chains came from one sample sequenced in a study of cytomegalovirus exposure and HLA in healthy donors. The primer mix had 60 Vbeta and 13 Jbeta primers. The method was immunoSEQ multiplex PCR; TCRdb's version includes in-frame clones alone and lacks a portion of them. Of 100,000 to 150,000 clones listed, 70% to 90% are singletons. The sample was PBMCs. The source of these receptors is a man in his late teens or twenties in good health and CMV-seropositive.

V and J are TRBV5-6 and TRBJ2-3; D gene uncertain. CDR3 length equals 14 residues. Germline values: CDR1 SGHDT, CDR2 YYEEEE. The V and J ends lost 2 bases and 7 bases respectively, with 14 bases between them. Here the CDR3 DNA reads TGTGCCAGCAGCTTCCCTACGGCGGCAAATACGCAGTATTTT. This codes for CASSFPTAANTQYF.

The chain carries TRBV19 and TRBJ2-3; D gene ambiguous. Germline lookup yields CDR1 LNHDA and CDR2 SQIVND (reference sequence). Trimming took off 5 bases at V and 0 bases at J, with 9 bases between the two ends. This CDR3 spans 14 amino acids. The CDR3 DNA is TGTGCCAGTAGTTGGAGTACTAGCACAGATACGCAGTATTTT. Encoded protein: CASSWSTSTDTQYF.

This chain links TRBV7-6 with TRBJ2-1; D not resolved. CDR1 is SGHVS, CDR2 FNYEAQ, per germline. The V and J ends lost 1 base and 7 bases respectively, with 11 bases between them. The CDR3 consists of 14 residues. CDR3 coding DNA: TGTGCCAGCAGCTTAGGCACAGTACGGAATGAGCAGTTCTTC. This sequence encodes CASSLGTVRNEQFF.

This rearrangement joins TRBV2 to TRBJ1-5, with 7 bases aligning to TRBD1. Trimming removed 5 bases from V and 2 bases from J; junction bases left unmatched: 3. This CDR3 comprises 14 residues. Germline V CDR1 and CDR2: SNHLY, FYNNEI. The CDR3 reads CASSYQGGNQPQHF. The CDR3 region has the DNA TGTGCCAGCAGTTACCAGGGGGGCAATCAGCCCCAGCATTTT.

This clone was seen only once. V gene TRBV5-4 combines with J gene TRBJ2-7, with 12 nucleotides matching TRBD2. This CDR3 has 13 residues. Germline V gene data show CDR1 as SGHNT and CDR2 as YYREEE (reference sequence). Trimming cost V 4 bases and J 7 bases; bases outside gene matches: 3. In DNA form, the CDR3 reads TGTGCCAGCAGCCCTAGCGGGGGGGGAGAGCAGTACTTC. Translated: CASSPSGGGEQYF.

The table lists this clone with a count of one. The chain uses TRBV7-9 and TRBJ1-4, with 7 positions matching TRBD1. The CDR3 consists of 14 residues. Germline trimming cut 5 bases from V and 7 bases from J; bases unmatched to any gene: 7. In germline, CDR1 is SEHNR, CDR2 FQNEAQ (reference sequence). CDR3 in DNA: TGTGCCAGCAGCACGACAGGGTATAGTGAAAAACTGTTTTTT. Amino acids: CASSTTGYSEKLFF.

The rearrangement joins TRBV29-1 to TRBJ2-5; D is undetermined. Germline V gene lookup returns CDR1 SQVTM and CDR2 ANQGSEA. This CDR3 has 13 residues. V lost 3 bases to trimming and J lost 1 base, with 9 bases between them. The CDR3 sequence: CSVDVVSQETQYF. CDR3 coding DNA: TGCAGCGTTGATGTAGTGAGCCAAGAGACCCAGTACTTC.

The J gene is TRBJ2-7, the V gene TRBV5-4; D gene uncertain. CDR1 SGHNT and CDR2 YYREEE come from the germline V gene (reference sequence). The CDR3 has 15 amino acids. The germline V and J ends were trimmed by 4 bases and 6 bases, with 20 bases remaining between them. CDR3 protein: CASSPIFVGSGEQYF. CDR3 DNA: TGTGCCAGCAGCCCTATTTTCGTCGGTTCGGGCGAGCAGTACTTC.